This T cell receptor beta chain was recorded in a study of T cell changes during pregnancy in multiple sclerosis. The CDR3 loop spans 16 amino acids. Trimming left V 3 bases short and J 2 bases short, with 13 bases between. The germline V gene encodes CDR1 LNHDA and CDR2 SQIVND (reference sequence). Repertoires were generated with immunoSEQ multiplex PCR, while TCRdb's copy carries only in-frame clones and drops some. Among about 36,000 clones listed, more than 70% were seen once. This clone was seen only once. V gene TRBV19 combines with J gene TRBJ2-2; weak D call: TRBD2 (6 bases). The specimen was CD4+ T cells from peripheral blood mononuclear cells, collected after pregnancy. This TCR derives from a female donor in good health, enrolled as a control in a pregnancy study. CDR3 DNA: TGTGCCAGTAGTATTTTGTCGGGAGTAAACACCGGGGAGCTGTTTTTT. This sequence encodes CASSILSGVNTGELFF.